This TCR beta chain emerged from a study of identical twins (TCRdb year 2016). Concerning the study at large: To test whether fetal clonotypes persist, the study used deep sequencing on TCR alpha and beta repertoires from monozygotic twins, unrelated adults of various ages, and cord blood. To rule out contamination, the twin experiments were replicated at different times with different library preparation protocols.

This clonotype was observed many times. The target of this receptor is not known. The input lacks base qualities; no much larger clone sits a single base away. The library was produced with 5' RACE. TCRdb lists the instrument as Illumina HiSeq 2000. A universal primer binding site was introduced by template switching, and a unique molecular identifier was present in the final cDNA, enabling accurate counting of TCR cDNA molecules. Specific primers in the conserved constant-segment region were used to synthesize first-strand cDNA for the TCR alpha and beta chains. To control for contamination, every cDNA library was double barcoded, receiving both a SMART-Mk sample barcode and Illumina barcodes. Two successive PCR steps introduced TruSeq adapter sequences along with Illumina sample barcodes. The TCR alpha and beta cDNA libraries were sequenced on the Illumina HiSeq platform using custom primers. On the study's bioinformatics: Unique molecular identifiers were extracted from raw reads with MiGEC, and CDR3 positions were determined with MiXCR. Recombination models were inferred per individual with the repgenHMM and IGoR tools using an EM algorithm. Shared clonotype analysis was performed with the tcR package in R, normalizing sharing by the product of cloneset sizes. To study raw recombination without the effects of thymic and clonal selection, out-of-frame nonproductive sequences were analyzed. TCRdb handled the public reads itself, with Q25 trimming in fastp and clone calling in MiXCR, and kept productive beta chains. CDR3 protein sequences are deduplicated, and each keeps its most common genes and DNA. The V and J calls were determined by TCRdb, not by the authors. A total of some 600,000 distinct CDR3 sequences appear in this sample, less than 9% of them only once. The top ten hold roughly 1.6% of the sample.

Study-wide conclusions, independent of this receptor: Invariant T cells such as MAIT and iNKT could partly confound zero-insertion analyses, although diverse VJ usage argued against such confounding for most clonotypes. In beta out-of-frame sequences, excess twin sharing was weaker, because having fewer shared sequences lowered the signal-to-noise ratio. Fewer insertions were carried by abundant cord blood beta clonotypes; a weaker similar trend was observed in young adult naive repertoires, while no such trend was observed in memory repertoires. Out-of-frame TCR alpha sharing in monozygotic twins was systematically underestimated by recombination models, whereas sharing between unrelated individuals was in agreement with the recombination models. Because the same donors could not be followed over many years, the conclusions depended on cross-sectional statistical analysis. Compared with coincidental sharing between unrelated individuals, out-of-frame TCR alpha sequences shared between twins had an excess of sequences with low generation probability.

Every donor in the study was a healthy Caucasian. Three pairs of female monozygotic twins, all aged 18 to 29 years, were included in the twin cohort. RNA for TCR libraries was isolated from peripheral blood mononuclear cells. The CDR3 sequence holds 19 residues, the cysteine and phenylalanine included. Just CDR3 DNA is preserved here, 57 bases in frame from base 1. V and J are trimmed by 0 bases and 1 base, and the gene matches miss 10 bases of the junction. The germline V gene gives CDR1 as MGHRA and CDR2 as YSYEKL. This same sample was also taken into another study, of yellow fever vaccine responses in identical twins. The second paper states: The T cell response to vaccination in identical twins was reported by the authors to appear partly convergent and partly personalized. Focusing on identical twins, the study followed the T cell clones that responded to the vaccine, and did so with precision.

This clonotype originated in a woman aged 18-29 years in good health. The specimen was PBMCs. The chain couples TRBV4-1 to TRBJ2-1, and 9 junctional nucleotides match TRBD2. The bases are TGCGCCAGCAGCCAAGATAGGACTCAAGCGGGGGGATCCTACAATGAGCAGTTCTTC. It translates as CASSQDRTQAGGSYNEQFF.